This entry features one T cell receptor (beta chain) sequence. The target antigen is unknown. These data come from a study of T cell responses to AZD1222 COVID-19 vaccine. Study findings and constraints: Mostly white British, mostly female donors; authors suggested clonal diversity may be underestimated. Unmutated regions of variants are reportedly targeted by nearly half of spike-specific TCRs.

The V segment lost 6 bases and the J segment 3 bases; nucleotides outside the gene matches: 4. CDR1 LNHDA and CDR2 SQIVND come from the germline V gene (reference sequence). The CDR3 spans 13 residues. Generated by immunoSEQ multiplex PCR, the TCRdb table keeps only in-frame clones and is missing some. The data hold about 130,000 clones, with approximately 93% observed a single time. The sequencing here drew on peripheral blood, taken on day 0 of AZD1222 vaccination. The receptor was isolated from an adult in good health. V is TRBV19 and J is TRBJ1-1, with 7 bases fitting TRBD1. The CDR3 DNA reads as TGTGCCAGTAGCATCGACAGGGACACTGAAGCTTTCTTT. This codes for CASSIDRDTEAFF.